The T cell receptor (beta chain) described here comes from a study of control samples from healthy donors and cancer patients. Method: immunoSEQ multiplex PCR; TCRdb's copy keeps in-frame clones and lacks some. The sample carries about 130,000 clones, about 90% recorded once. CDR1 and CDR2 (germline): GTSNPN, SVGIG (reference sequence). This CDR3 has 14 residues. V shed 2 bases and J 4 bases; nucleotides not matched to a gene: 8. The TCR comes from a man aged 18 to 29 in good health. The rearrangement uses TRBV30 and TRBJ2-7; 7 bases align to TRBD2. Material for sequencing was blood. The CDR3 bases are TGTGCCTGGAGTATCTCTAGCGGAGGATACGAGCAGTACTTC. This encodes CAWSISSGGYEQYF.